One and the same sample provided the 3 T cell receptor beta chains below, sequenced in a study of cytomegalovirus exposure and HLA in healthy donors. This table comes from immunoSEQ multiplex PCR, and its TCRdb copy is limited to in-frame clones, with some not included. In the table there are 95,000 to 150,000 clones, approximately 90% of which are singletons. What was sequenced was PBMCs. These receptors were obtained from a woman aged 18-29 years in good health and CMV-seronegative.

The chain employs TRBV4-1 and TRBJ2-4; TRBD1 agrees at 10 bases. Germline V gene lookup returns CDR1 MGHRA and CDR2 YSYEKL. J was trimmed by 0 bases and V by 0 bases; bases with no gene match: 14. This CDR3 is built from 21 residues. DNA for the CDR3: TGCGCCAGCAGCCAAGACGTGGGACAGGGGAATATCTATTTAGCCAAAAACATTCAGTACTTC. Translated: CASSQDVGQGNIYLAKNIQYF.

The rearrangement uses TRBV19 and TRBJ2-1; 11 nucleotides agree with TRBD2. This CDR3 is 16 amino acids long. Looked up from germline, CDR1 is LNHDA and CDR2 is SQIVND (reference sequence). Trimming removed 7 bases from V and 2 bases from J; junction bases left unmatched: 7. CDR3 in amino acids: CASKGRLAGTYNEQFF. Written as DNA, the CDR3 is TGTGCCAGTAAAGGTCGACTAGCGGGGACCTACAATGAGCAGTTCTTC.

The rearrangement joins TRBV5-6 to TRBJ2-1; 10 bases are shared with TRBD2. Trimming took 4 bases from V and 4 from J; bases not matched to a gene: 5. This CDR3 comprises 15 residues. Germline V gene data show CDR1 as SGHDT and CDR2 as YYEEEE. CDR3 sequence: CASSTGTSDYNEQFF. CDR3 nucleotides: TGTGCCAGCAGCACCGGGACTAGCGATTACAATGAGCAGTTCTTC. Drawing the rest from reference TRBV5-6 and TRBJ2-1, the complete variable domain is DAGVTQSPTHLIKTRGQQVTLRCSPKSGHDTVSWYQQALGQGPQFIFQYYEEEERQRGNFPDRFSGHQFPNYSSELNVNALLLGDSALYLCASSTGTSDYNEQFFGPGTRLTVL.